A selection of T cell receptor beta chains follows, all from one sample in a study of T cells in localized non-small cell lung cancer. Sequenced by immunoSEQ multiplex PCR; TCRdb stores in-frame clones only, minus some. The sample lists tens of thousands of clones; about 90% were seen once. The sample consisted of peripheral blood, taken before any cancer treatment. The receptors derive from a female donor older than 55 with stage I lung adenocarcinoma. Both conserved end residues are part of each CDR3. D genes are given only for firm matches. Some rows mark clone size as missing; the rest say once, few, many or name a class of expanded clone.

>16|medium-sized|-|TRBJ2-2|TRBV7-7
CASSSSTAANTGELFF
TGTGCCAGCAGCTCTTCGACTGCCGCGAACACCGGGGAGCTGTTTTTT
>13|-|-|TRBJ1-5|TRBV14
CASSQGWAQPQHF
TGTGCCAGCAGCCAGGGCTGGGCTCAGCCCCAGCATTTT
>12|-|-|TRBJ2-7|TRBV28
CASSQFWGEQYF
TGTGCCAGCAGTCAATTCTGGGGCGAGCAGTACTTC
>15|-|TRBD2|TRBJ2-7|TRBV25-1
CASSEVGGRDYEQYF
TGTGCCAGCAGTGAAGTAGGAGGGAGGGACTACGAGCAGTACTTC
>14|-|TRBD1|TRBJ1-4|TRBV19
CASSRQGTNEKLFF
TGTGCCAGTAGTCGACAGGGAACTAATGAAAAACTGTTTTTT
>13|-|-|TRBJ1-5|TRBV28
CASSSLPNQPQHF
TGTGCCAGCAGTTCCCTCCCCAATCAGCCCCAGCATTTT
>12|-|-|TRBJ2-5|TRBV9
CASSSDGETQYF
TGTGCCAGCAGCTCCGACGGAGAGACCCAGTACTTC
>16|-|TRBD1|TRBJ1-5|TRBV19
CASSSSDRGGNQPQHF
TGTGCCAGTAGTAGCTCGGACAGGGGGGGCAATCAGCCCCAGCATTTT
>16|once|TRBD1|TRBJ1-1|TRBV6-6
CASSYSVLNRGRSAFF
TGTGCCAGCAGTTACTCGGTGTTGAACAGGGGGAGATCAGCTTTCTTT
>14|-|-|TRBJ2-1|TRBV9
CASSVSSSYNEQFF
TGTGCCAGCAGCGTATCTAGCTCCTACAATGAGCAGTTCTTC
>15|-|-|TRBJ2-6|TRBV15
CATSTGGTGANVLTF
TGTGCCACCAGCACCGGGGGTACAGGGGCCAACGTCCTGACTTTC
>12|-|-|TRBJ1-1|TRBV6-6
CASSYSLTEAFF
TGTGCCAGCAGTTACTCCCTCACTGAAGCTTTCTTT
>14|-|-|TRBJ1-5|TRBV7-2
CASSPDGYNQPQHF
TGTGCCAGCAGCCCGGACGGGTACAATCAGCCCCAGCATTTT